This T cell receptor (beta chain) was documented in a study of CD8 T cells in ankylosing spondylitis. Study conclusions and caveats: Several of the motif variants were reported before in synovial fluid and blood from reactive arthritis. What appeared characteristic of ankylosing spondylitis blood was a TCR beta motif of 7 or 8 highly homologous variants.

5'-RACE, quantitative and with molecular barcodes, yielded the TCR beta libraries. TCRdb fed the 5' RACE reads into MiXCR, producing one record per CDR3 protein. The profile shows fewer than 400,000 distinct CDR3 sequences, 20% to 25% of them singletons. This clonotype came up a few times. Its antigen is undetermined. Specimen: blood, either unsorted or a sorted T cell fraction (not recorded which). This TCR derives from a male donor with ankylosing spondylitis.

The CDR3 is CASTRLAGDGELFF. The CDR3 bases are TGTGCCAGTACCCGACTAGCGGGAGACGGGGAGCTGTTTTTT. The chain recombines TRBV19 with TRBJ2-2, with TRBD2 identical over 12 bases. There are 14 residues in the CDR3. The germline CDR1 and CDR2 sequences are LNHDA and SQIVND (reference sequence). With V trimmed by 7 bases and J by 7 bases, 4 bases remained unmatched.